A selection of T cell receptor beta chains follows, all from one sample in a study of cytomegalovirus exposure and HLA in healthy donors. The protocol was immunoSEQ multiplex PCR, while the TCRdb copy is restricted to in-frame clones and leaves out a portion. The data show 100,000 to 150,000 clones, around 80% seen once. The sequencing sample was made of PBMCs. These receptors originate from a man aged 25-40 years in good health and CMV-seronegative. The CDR3 runs from the conserved cysteine through the conserved F or W. Each record gives: J gene, V gene, D gene, clone size, CDR3 DNA, CDR3 protein. A D gene is named only where the DNA matches it firmly. Rows give clone size only sometimes, using once, few, many, or a class for an expanded clone.

TRBJ2-5 TRBV7-2 - few TGTGCCAGCAGCCGACTTCAAGAGACCCAGTACTTC CASSRLQETQYF
TRBJ2-5 TRBV20-1 - - TGCAGTGCTGGGACTCAAGAGACCCAGTACTTC CSAGTQETQYF
TRBJ1-2 TRBV28 TRBD1 - TGTGCCAGCAGTTCCCCACGACAGGGAGTTAAGGGCTACACCTTC CASSSPRQGVKGYTF
TRBJ1-1 TRBV5-1 TRBD1 - TGCGCCAGCAGCCTATGGACAGGGGCCACGAACACTGAAGCTTTCTTT CASSLWTGATNTEAFF
TRBJ2-7 TRBV27 TRBD1 - TGTGCCAGCAGTTTTAGGGGGGGACAGGGGAAGCAGTACTTC CASSFRGGQGKQYF
TRBJ2-7 TRBV29-1 - - TGCAGCGGGGGGGAAGGCTCCTACGAGCAGTACTTC CSGGEGSYEQYF
TRBJ1-5 TRBV6-1 TRBD1 - TGTGCCAGCAGTGGGACAGGGCATAATCAGCCCCAGCATTTT CASSGTGHNQPQHF
TRBJ1-5 TRBV7-2 - once TGTGCCAGCAGCGCTAGCGGCAATCAGCCCCAGCATTTT CASSASGNQPQHF
TRBJ2-1 TRBV4-2 - once TGTGCCAGCAGCCAAGATGTGCGGGAATCATACAATGAGCAGTTCTTC CASSQDVRESYNEQFF
TRBJ2-2 TRBV19 TRBD2 once TGTGCCAGCAAAGGGGAGAGAACAACGGGACTAACTGGCGGGGAGCTGTTTTTT CASKGERTTGLTGGELFF
TRBJ2-1 TRBV19 - few TGTGCCAGTAGTATTGGGGGGGCAGATTACAATGAGCAGTTCTTC CASSIGGADYNEQFF
TRBJ1-1 TRBV6-1 - - TGTGCCAGCAGTGAACGGAACACTGAAGCTTTCTTT CASSERNTEAFF
TRBJ2-7 TRBV29-1 - - TGCAGCGTTGTAACTGGGGGAGGCTACGAGCAGTACTTC CSVVTGGGYEQYF
TRBJ2-7 TRBV6-5 - - TGTGCCAGCAGTTACAAGGGGTTAGGCGAGCAGTACTTC CASSYKGLGEQYF
TRBJ1-1 TRBV5-1 TRBD1 - TGCGCCAGCAGCTCACAGGGGTCGAACACTGAAGCTTTCTTT CASSSQGSNTEAFF
TRBJ1-4 TRBV18 TRBD1 - TGTGCCAGCTCACCTATGGGACAGTCTGAAAAACTGTTTTTT CASSPMGQSEKLFF
TRBJ2-2 TRBV7-6 TRBD2 - TGTGCCAGCAGCCTCTATAGCGGGGGGAACACCGGGGAGCTGTTTTTT CASSLYSGGNTGELFF
TRBJ1-1 TRBV5-1 - - TGCGCCAGCAGCTTATCCCAGGGCAACACTGAAGCTTTCTTT CASSLSQGNTEAFF
TRBJ2-7 TRBV28 - - TGTGCCAGCAGTTTACGGCTAGACGTGTCGGACGAGCAGTACTTC CASSLRLDVSDEQYF
TRBJ1-1 TRBV4-1 - - TGCGCCAGCAGCCAAGATCGAACAGGATTGGGCACTGAAGCTTTCTTT CASSQDRTGLGTEAFF
TRBJ1-5 TRBV28 - - TGTGCCAGCAGTTCGGTAAATCAGCCCCAGCATTTT CASSSVNQPQHF
TRBJ2-1 TRBV4-1 TRBD2 - TGCGCCAGCAGCCGGGGGGGACTAGCGGTTTTGGGCAATGAGCAGTTCTTC CASSRGGLAVLGNEQFF
TRBJ2-5 TRBV20-1 - - TGCAGTGCTGAGAACCAAGAGACCCAGTACTTC CSAENQETQYF
TRBJ2-7 TRBV5-1 - - TGCGCCAGCAGAAAAACGGACAACCTGGGCGAGCAGTACTTC CASRKTDNLGEQYF
TRBJ2-1 TRBV29-1 TRBD2 - TGCAGCAGCCGGGAGGCCCGGGTGCAGTTCTTC CSSREARVQFF
TRBJ1-3 TRBV4-1 TRBD1 - TGCGCCAGCAGCCAACCGACAGGGGGAGCGGGAAACACCATATATTTT CASSQPTGGAGNTIYF
TRBJ2-1 TRBV29-1 TRBD2 - TGCAGCGTTTCTCCTGGGAGCGGGGCTTACAATGAGCAGTTCTTC CSVSPGSGAYNEQFF
TRBJ1-2 TRBV1 - - TGCACCAGCAGCCTCAACGGGACAGGGGGCTGTTATGGCTACACCTTC CTSSLNGTGGCYGYTF
TRBJ2-1 TRBV5-1 TRBD2 - TGCGCCAGCAGCTCCGGACTAGCGGGGGGTACAAGCTCCTACAATGAGCAGTTCTTC CASSSGLAGGTSSYNEQFF
TRBJ1-1 TRBV28 TRBD1 once TGTGCCAGCAGTCCGGCGGACAGGGAAGACACTGAAGCTTTCTTT CASSPADREDTEAFF
TRBJ1-2 TRBV30 - - TGTGCCTGGAGTGTGAGATCCTCTAACTATGGCTACACCTTC CAWSVRSSNYGYTF
TRBJ1-4 TRBV6-5 - - TGTGCCAGCAGTACAGGGACTAATGAAAAACTGTTTTTT CASSTGTNEKLFF
TRBJ1-1 TRBV5-1 TRBD1 - TGCGCCAGCAGCCAACAGGGGGCTAACACTGAAGCTTTCTTT CASSQQGANTEAFF
TRBJ2-5 TRBV2 TRBD1 - TGTGCCAGCAGTGAAGCGGGACAGCTACAAGAGACCCAGTACTTC CASSEAGQLQETQYF
TRBJ2-5 TRBV7-9 - - TGTGCCAGCAGCTTAAACCGGGACCAGTACTTC CASSLNRDQYF
TRBJ2-1 TRBV4-1 - - TGCGCCAGCAGCCTTCTCAGCGTTAGTAGTGTAGACCACAATGAGCAGTTCTTC CASSLLSVSSVDHNEQFF
TRBJ1-4 TRBV7-7 TRBD1 - TGTGCTAGCAGACTTGGGACAGGGGCAACTAATGAAAAACTGTTTTTT CASRLGTGATNEKLFF
TRBJ2-1 TRBV5-1 - - TGCGCCAGCAGCTTGGTTGTGGGAGCATCCTACAATGAGCAGTTCTTC CASSLVVGASYNEQFF